A single sample gave rise to the 2 T cell receptor beta chains below, sequenced in a study of blood T cell repertoires in COVID-19. Sequencing was performed with immunoSEQ multiplex PCR; in TCRdb, only in-frame clones are kept and a portion is missing. This sample yields about 69,000 clones, of which approximately 79% are seen a single time; around 47% belongs to the top ten. Sequencing was carried out using peripheral blood. These receptors originate from a human donor in a cohort sampled during active COVID-19.

The chain joins TRBV18 to TRBJ1-1; TRBD1 might be the D (5 bases). The CDR3 runs 13 residues. Trimming stripped 6 bases from V and 8 bases from J, with 16 bases between. Germline CDR1 reads KGHSH; CDR2 reads LQKENI. CDR3 in amino acids: CASSYQEDKEAFF. The CDR3 DNA is TGTGCCAGCTCTTACCAAGAGGACAAGGAAGCTTTCTTT.

The chain is built from TRBV3-1 (or the pseudogene TRBV3-2) and TRBJ2-7; TRBD1 might be the D (6 bases). Per germline, CDR1 LGHDT and CDR2 YNNKEL (reference sequence). V was shortened by 6 bases and J by 1 base, with 13 bases between the two germline ends. This CDR3 comprises 14 residues. The CDR3 protein is CASSPLGQSYEQYF. The CDR3 DNA reads TGTGCCAGCAGTCCTCTAGGACAGTCCTACGAGCAGTACTTC.